This TCR beta chain was retrieved from a study of T cells after yellow fever vaccination. One entry per CDR3 protein results from TCRdb running MiXCR on the 5' RACE reads. The profile shows about 340,000 distinct CDR3 sequences, 8.7% of them singletons. Only a few counts were recorded for this clonotype. The V and J ends lost 6 bases and 5 bases respectively, with 16 bases between them. Germline V gene data show CDR1 as MNHEY and CDR2 as SMNVEV (reference sequence). This CDR3 is built from 15 residues. The chain recombines TRBV27 with TRBJ2-2; D gene unclear. This receptor was taken from a man between 18 and 35 years old who received the YFV17D yellow fever vaccine. The sample consisted of PBMCs, taken on the day of the first yellow fever vaccination. Written as DNA, the CDR3 is TGTGCCAGCAGACCCGTCATCGTGGGGACCGGGGAGCTGTTTTTT. Translating it yields CASRPVIVGTGELFF.